The rows below give T cell receptor beta chains drawn from one sample of a study of T cell responses to AZD1222 COVID-19 vaccine. The data were produced by immunoSEQ multiplex PCR, yet TCRdb's version contains in-frame clones alone and is incomplete. This sample has around 80,000 clones, with 70% to 90% found just once. The input for sequencing was peripheral blood, taken 28 days after the second AZD1222 dose. Receptor source: an adult who received the AZD1222 COVID-19 vaccine. Each CDR3 is given with its conserved first and last residue. D genes are given only for firm matches. Expanded clones get a size class; other rows say once, few or many, or leave the size out.

TRBD2	TRBV5-4	NA	TRBJ2-5	TGTGCCAGCAGGCGTAGCGGGGGGTCCCAAGAGACCCAGTACTTC	CASRRSGGSQETQYF
NA	TRBV5-5	NA	TRBJ2-3	TGTGCCAGCAGCTTAGGCGGGGGCATGCTCACAGATACGCAGTATTTT	CASSLGGGMLTDTQYF
NA	TRBV9	NA	TRBJ1-4	TGTGCCAGCAGCCCCCGGGGGGATAATGAAAAACTGTTTTTT	CASSPRGDNEKLFF
NA	TRBV6-5	NA	TRBJ1-5	TGTGCCAGCAGTTACTCAGGGGATCAGCCCCAGCATTTT	CASSYSGDQPQHF
TRBD1	TRBV5-1	NA	TRBJ2-2	TGCGCCAGCAGCTGGGGACAGGGGGCCACCGGGGAGCTGTTTTTT	CASSWGQGATGELFF
TRBD1	TRBV6-5	few	TRBJ1-1	TGTGCCAGTTTGGACAGGGCGAACACTGAAGCTTTCTTT	CASLDRANTEAFF
TRBD1	TRBV27	NA	TRBJ2-7	TGTGCCAGCAGTGACAGGGTTATTTTTTCCGACGAGCAGTACTTC	CASSDRVIFSDEQYF
TRBD2	TRBV7-9	NA	TRBJ2-3	TGTGCCAGCAGCTTAGCACTAGCGGCTAGGGGGACAGATACGCAGTATTTT	CASSLALAARGTDTQYF
TRBD2	TRBV19	NA	TRBJ2-7	TGTGCCAGTAGTATCCGGAGAGGGGCGGGGGCCTACGAGCAGTACTTC	CASSIRRGAGAYEQYF
NA	TRBV3-1/TRBV3-2	once	TRBJ1-3	TGTGCCAGCAGCCAAGGATACAGCTCTGGAAACACCATATATTTT	CASSQGYSSGNTIYF
NA	TRBV27	NA	TRBJ1-6	TGTGCCAGCAGTTTATCATCAAGGCGGGGGTCACCCCTCCACTTT	CASSLSSRRGSPLHF
NA	TRBV9	NA	TRBJ1-1	TGTGCCAGCAGCGTAGCAGTGAACACTGAAGCTTTCTTT	CASSVAVNTEAFF
NA	TRBV2	NA	TRBJ1-3	TGTGCCAGCAGTGTAGAGACAGAAGGAAACACCATATATTTT	CASSVETEGNTIYF
TRBD2	TRBV6-1	NA	TRBJ2-3	TGTGCCAGCAGTGTGGGGCTAGCGGGGGCCTCGACAGATACGCAGTATTTT	CASSVGLAGASTDTQYF
TRBD2	TRBV5-4	NA	TRBJ2-2	TGTGCCAGCAGCTCGGGACTAGCGGGGGGGAACACCGGGGAGCTGTTTTTT	CASSSGLAGGNTGELFF
NA	TRBV19	once	TRBJ1-1	TGTGCCAGTAGTATAGGCCTCCCCGTGTACACTGAAGCTTTCTTT	CASSIGLPVYTEAFF
NA	TRBV14	NA	TRBJ2-3	TGTGCCAGCAGCTGGGTCCCAGATACGCAGTATTTT	CASSWVPDTQYF
NA	TRBV6-5	NA	TRBJ2-1	TGTGCCAGCAGCGGGCAGGGTGACGGTGAGCAGTTCTTC	CASSGQGDGEQFF
NA	TRBV6-6	NA	TRBJ1-1	TGTGCCAGCAGCACCGCCCGGACGAGAGCTTTCTTT	CASSTARTRAFF
TRBD1	TRBV4-2	few	TRBJ1-1	TGTGCCAGCAGCCAAAATAGACAGGGGGTTTCTTTCTTT	CASSQNRQGVSFF
TRBD1	TRBV4-2	NA	TRBJ2-3	TGTGCCAGCAGCTGGGACAGGGCGACAGATACGCAGTATTTT	CASSWDRATDTQYF
NA	TRBV6-4	NA	TRBJ1-6	TGTGCCAGCAGTGACTCGGGACCGACCATCTATAATTCACCCCTCCACTTT	CASSDSGPTIYNSPLHF
NA	TRBV5-4	NA	TRBJ2-7	TGTGCCAGCAGCTTGACCCTCGACGAGCAGTACTTC	CASSLTLDEQYF
TRBD2	TRBV11-2	NA	TRBJ2-7	TGTGCCAGCAGCGTAGGGACTAGGGGGTACTTC	CASSVGTRGYF
TRBD1	TRBV5-6	NA	TRBJ1-2	TGTGCCAGCAGCCCAGGGACAGGGGGCTATGGCTACACCTTC	CASSPGTGGYGYTF
NA	TRBV3-1/TRBV3-2	many	TRBJ1-3	TGTGCCACCTCGGACTTCGCTGGAAACACCATATATTTT	CATSDFAGNTIYF
TRBD1	TRBV2	NA	TRBJ1-4	TGTGCCAGCAGTGTGGACAGGGGTAATAATGAAAAACTGTTTTTT	CASSVDRGNNEKLFF
NA	TRBV2	NA	TRBJ1-5	TGTGCCAGCAGTGGGGCCGGAACTCAGCCCCAGCATTTT	CASSGAGTQPQHF
TRBD1	TRBV5-6	NA	TRBJ2-4	TGTGCCAGCAGCCTCGGGACAGGGGTCCCGCACTTC	CASSLGTGVPHF
NA	TRBV20-1	NA	TRBJ1-1	TGCAGTGCTAGTAGTCCGGGTTCGAGCACTGAAGCTTTCTTT	CSASSPGSSTEAFF
NA	TRBV7-8	NA	TRBJ1-4	TGTGCCAGCAGCTTAGGGGGGACGGGGGAAAAACTGTTTTTT	CASSLGGTGEKLFF
NA	TRBV25-1	NA	TRBJ1-2	TGTGCCAGCAGTGATCTCGGACGCTATGGCTACACCTTC	CASSDLGRYGYTF
NA	TRBV9	NA	TRBJ2-1	TGTGCCAGCATCATCCGGGCCCCCCGGCATGGGCAGTTCTTC	CASIIRAPRHGQFF
TRBD1	TRBV28	once	TRBJ1-5	TGTGCCAGCAGGACAGGGGTGGAGCAGCCCCAGCATTTT	CASRTGVEQPQHF
NA	TRBV19	NA	TRBJ2-3	TGTGCCAGTAGTACGCAGGGGATAGATACGCAGTATTTT	CASSTQGIDTQYF
NA	TRBV7-8	NA	TRBJ2-7	TGTGCCAGCAGTTTTAATCTAGGAGGGAACTCCTACGAGCAGTACTTC	CASSFNLGGNSYEQYF
NA	TRBV21-1	NA	TRBJ1-2	TGTGCCAGCAGCAAAGCGCGTTTAGGGGACTTCCCGGGAAATGGCTACACCTTC	CASSKARLGDFPGNGYTF
NA	TRBV18	NA	TRBJ2-7	TGTGCCAGCTCACCACTTGGGGCATACGAGCAGTACTTC	CASSPLGAYEQYF
NA	TRBV6-5	NA	TRBJ1-2	TGTGCCAGCAGTTACAGGGGTTATGGCTACACCTTC	CASSYRGYGYTF
TRBD1	TRBV11-2	NA	TRBJ2-5	TGTGCCAGCAGCTTCAGCCGCTTGAGGGGGCCTATCGAGGAGACCCAGTACTTC	CASSFSRLRGPIEETQYF
NA	TRBV7-9	NA	TRBJ1-1	TGTGCCAGCAGCTTTGGCCCCGACCCTGAAGCTTTCTTT	CASSFGPDPEAFF